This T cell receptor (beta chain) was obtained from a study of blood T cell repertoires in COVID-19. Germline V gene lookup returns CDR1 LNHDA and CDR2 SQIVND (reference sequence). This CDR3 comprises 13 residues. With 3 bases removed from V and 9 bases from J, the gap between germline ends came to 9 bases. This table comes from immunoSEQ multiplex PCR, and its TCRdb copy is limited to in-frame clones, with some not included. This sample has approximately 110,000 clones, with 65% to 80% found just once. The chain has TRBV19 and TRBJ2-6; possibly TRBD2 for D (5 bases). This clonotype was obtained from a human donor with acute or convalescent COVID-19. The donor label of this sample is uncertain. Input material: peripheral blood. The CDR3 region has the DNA TGTGCCAGTAGTATGGGGAGACTCAACGTCCTGACTTTC. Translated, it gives CASSMGRLNVLTF. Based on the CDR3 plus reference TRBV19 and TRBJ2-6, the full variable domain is DGGITQSPKYLFRKEGQNVTLSCEQNLNHDAMYWYRQDPGQGLRLIYYSQIVNDFQKGDIAEGYSVSREKKESFPLTVTSAQKNPTAFYLCASSMGRLNVLTFGAGSRLTVL.